There are many counts of the clone carrying this T cell receptor beta chain. Germline CDR1 DFQATT, CDR2 SNEGSKA (reference sequence). The CDR3 is 15 amino acids. With V trimmed by 2 bases and J by 1 base, 5 bases remained unmatched. RNA transcripts provided the source from which TCR beta CDR3 regions were amplified. When the TCR CDR3 underwent first-round RT-PCR, the HTBI primer set was used. Each CDR3 protein is one row after TCRdb ran MiXCR on the multiplex PCR reads. In the table there are some 270,000 distinct CDR3 sequences, roughly 13% of which are singletons. The data stem from a study of T cells in Graves' hyperthyroidism and ophthalmopathy. Graves' hyperthyroidism was deemed stable absent ophthalmopathy progression within 18 months. Researchers barred patients who had uncontrolled infection, other autoimmune disease, pregnancy or lactation.

J is TRBJ2-3 and V is TRBV20-1, with TRBD1 matching over 8 bases. The clonotype was recovered from a woman in her forties with Graves' hyperthyroidism. Sequencing input: blood. The CDR3 protein is CSARWKTGGTDTQYF. The CDR3 bases are TGCAGTGCTAGATGGAAGACAGGGGGCACAGATACGCAGTATTTT.